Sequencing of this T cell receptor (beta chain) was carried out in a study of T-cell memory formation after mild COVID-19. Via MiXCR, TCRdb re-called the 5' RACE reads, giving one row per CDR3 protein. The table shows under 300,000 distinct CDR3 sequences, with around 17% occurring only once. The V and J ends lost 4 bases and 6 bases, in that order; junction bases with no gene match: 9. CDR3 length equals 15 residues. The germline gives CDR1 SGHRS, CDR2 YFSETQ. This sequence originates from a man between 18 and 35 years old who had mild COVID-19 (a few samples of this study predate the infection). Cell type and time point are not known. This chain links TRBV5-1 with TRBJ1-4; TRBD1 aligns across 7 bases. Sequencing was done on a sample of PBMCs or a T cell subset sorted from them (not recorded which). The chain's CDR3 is CASSPETGFDEKLFF. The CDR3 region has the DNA TGCGCCAGCAGCCCAGAGACAGGGTTTGATGAAAAACTGTTTTTT.